These 30 T cell receptor beta chains share one sample of origin, sequenced in a study of blood T cells in healthy people across ages. For the second PCR, which ran for about 7 to 11 cycles, a sample-barcoded 5' primer and a J-beta primer mix were used. TCRdb re-called the 5' RACE reads through MiXCR, storing one row per CDR3 protein. The sample records about 1.7 million distinct CDR3 sequences, 28% being singletons. The source material was blood. The receptors stem from a woman in her 30s in good health.

This sequence joins TRBV2 and TRBJ1-1, with D maybe TRBD1 (5 bases). The germline CDR1 and CDR2 sequences are SNHLY and FYNNEI. This CDR3 has 12 amino acids. With 6 bases removed from V and 3 bases from J, the gap between germline ends came to 8 bases. This CDR3 reads CASRGEYTEAFF. The CDR3 DNA follows: TGTGCCAGCAGGGGGGAGTACACTGAAGCTTTCTTT.

The chain is built from TRBV7-6 and TRBJ1-4; TRBD1 might be the D (5 bases). Germline CDR1 is SGHVS and CDR2 is FNYEAQ. Trimming stripped 1 base from V and 9 bases from J, with 9 bases between. The CDR3 length is 13 residues. This CDR3 is CASSLEGVKKLFF. Written as DNA, the CDR3 is TGTGCCAGCAGCTTAGAAGGGGTGAAAAAACTGTTTTTT.

This clonotype was detected many times. The chain employs TRBV6-5 and TRBJ2-3; TRBD2 aligns across 12 bases. The CDR3 extends over 15 amino acids. The germline V gene encodes CDR1 MNHEY and CDR2 SVGAGI. The V and J ends lost 6 bases and 0 bases, in that order; junction bases with no gene match: 1. The CDR3 bases are TGTGCCAGCAGAACTAGCGGGAGGAGCACAGATACGCAGTATTTT. Translated: CASRTSGRSTDTQYF.

This clonotype was found a few times. The rearrangement uses TRBV29-1 and TRBJ2-1, with D tentatively TRBD1 or TRBD2 (6 bases each). The V end was cut by 7 bases, the J end by 3 bases, with 13 bases between. From germline, CDR1 is SQVTM and CDR2 ANQGSEA. The CDR3 runs 13 residues. In nucleotides, the CDR3 is TGCAGCGCCTTTAAGGGGGGCTACAATGAGCAGTTCTTC. It codes for CSAFKGGYNEQFF.

This clonotype was recorded at least ten times. V usage is TRBV20-1 and J usage is TRBJ2-7; D is unresolved. The ends were cut back, 5 bases at V and 3 bases at J, with 17 bases in the middle. Germline V gives CDR1 DFQATT, CDR2 SNEGSKA (reference sequence). The CDR3 is made up of 14 amino acids. CDR3 loop: CSARREVMVYEQYF. In DNA, the CDR3 is TGCAGTGCTCGACGAGAAGTCATGGTCTACGAGCAGTACTTC.

This clonotype occurred many times. The CDR3 DNA follows: TGTGCCAGCAGCCAATCTTGGGAGGGCCAAGAGACCCAGTACTTC. Protein: CASSQSWEGQETQYF. V and J are TRBV16 and TRBJ2-5; 7 bases map to TRBD2. This CDR3 has 15 residues. The J segment lost 1 base and the V segment lost 0 bases, leaving 2 bases of the junction unmatched. Germline V gives CDR1 KGHSY, CDR2 FQNENV.

The CDR3 region is CSATPPTAGRNQPQHF. The CDR3 bases are TGCAGTGCTACCCCCCCCACGGCAGGGAGGAATCAGCCCCAGCATTTT. The J gene is TRBJ1-5, the V gene TRBV20-1; D is possibly TRBD1 (5 bases). The CDR3 loop spans 16 amino acids. V lost 4 bases, J lost 4 bases, and 20 bases lay in between. Germline assignment: CDR1 DFQATT and CDR2 SNEGSKA (reference sequence).

V and J are TRBV20-1 and TRBJ1-1, with D possibly being TRBD1 (6 bases). The CDR3 is 15 amino acids. Germline V lookup: CDR1 DFQATT, CDR2 SNEGSKA (reference sequence). V lost 1 base and J 0 bases, leaving 12 bases between the germline ends. CDR3 coding DNA: TGCAGTGCTAGAGGTCATGGGACAATGAACACTGAAGCTTTCTTT. This sequence encodes CSARGHGTMNTEAFF.

This clonotype occurred a few times. The V gene is TRBV28, the J gene TRBJ1-6, with a tentative D call TRBD1 (5 bases). Trimming pared 3 bases from V and 7 bases from J, leaving 13 bases between. The germline V gene encodes CDR1 MDHEN and CDR2 SYDVKM. CDR3 length: 15 residues. Here the CDR3 DNA reads TGTGCCAGCAGTTTGAGGCCAGGGCTCAATTCACCCCTCCACTTT. This gives the protein CASSLRPGLNSPLHF.

This clonotype showed up just a few times. The rearrangement joins TRBV5-1 to TRBJ2-7, with D uncertain. This CDR3 has 15 amino acids. CDR1 and CDR2 from the germline V gene are SGHRS and YFSETQ. V gave up 0 bases and J gave up 2 bases, with 12 bases separating them. Here the CDR3 DNA reads TGCGCCAGCAGCTTGGAATTATTAACAGCCTACGAGCAGTACTTC. This translates into CASSLELLTAYEQYF.

The table lists this clonotype with a count of one. Compared with germline, one end of the junction differs, possibly owing to a read error. The V and J genes are TRBV28 and TRBJ1-1, with D possibly matching TRBD1 (6 bases). There are 13 residues in the CDR3. Germline CDR1 MDHEN, CDR2 SYDVKM. The CDR3 DNA reads TGTACCAGCATGCTAGGGGGAGTGACTGAAGCTTTCTTT. Its translation: CTSMLGGVTEAFF.

The chain employs TRBV20-1 and TRBJ1-6; the D is unclear. CDR3 length: 15 residues. V was trimmed by 0 bases and J by 10 bases, leaving 16 bases between them. Germline V gene data show CDR1 as DFQATT and CDR2 as SNEGSKA (reference sequence). CDR3 loop: CSARDVVALASPLHF. In DNA form, the CDR3 reads TGCAGTGCTAGAGATGTGGTTGCATTAGCGTCACCCCTCCACTTT.

This clonotype came up a few times. This chain links TRBV24-1 with TRBJ2-1; a possible D gene is TRBD2 (5 bases). CDR1 is KGHDR, CDR2 SFDVKD, per germline. The CDR3 length is 12 residues. The V and J ends lost 7 bases and 5 bases respectively, with 8 bases between them. The CDR3 coding sequence is TGTGCCACCAGGGACTCAGACAATGAGCAGTTCTTC. Protein: CATRDSDNEQFF.

V gene TRBV27 combines with J gene TRBJ2-1, with TRBD2 matching over 13 bases. V shed 5 bases, J shed 7 bases, and the junction held 8 bases outside the gene matches. The CDR3 runs to 16 residues. The V gene's germline CDR1 is MNHEY and CDR2 SMNVEV (reference sequence). CDR3 loop: CASSPHTGLAGNEQFF. Written as DNA, the CDR3 is TGTGCCAGCAGTCCCCATACGGGACTAGCGGGGAATGAGCAGTTCTTC.

This clonotype was detected only a few times. The chain carries TRBV2 and TRBJ2-7; D not certain. Per germline, CDR1 SNHLY and CDR2 FYNNEI. V lost 2 bases and J 5 bases, leaving 4 bases between the germline ends. This CDR3 contains 11 residues. The CDR3 loop is CASSELNEQYF. The CDR3 bases are TGTGCCAGCAGTGAATTGAACGAGCAGTACTTC.

This clonotype occurred a few times. The rearrangement links TRBV28 to TRBJ2-5; D gene uncertain. The V gene lost 5 bases and the J gene lost 3 bases, with 7 bases spanning the gap. CDR1 is MDHEN, CDR2 SYDVKM, per germline. The CDR3 sequence is 12 residues long. In nucleotides, the CDR3 is TGTGCCAGCAGTGAGGAAAAAGAGACCCAGTACTTC. Amino acids: CASSEEKETQYF.

This clonotype turned up a few times. The V gene is TRBV12-3 or TRBV12-4, the J gene TRBJ2-1; no clear D gene. V was clipped by 5 bases and J by 9 bases, with 14 bases between them. This CDR3 region has 13 residues. The CDR3 DNA is TGTGCCAGCAGTCCTTGGCGCGGCGGTGAGCAGTTCTTC. Its protein is CASSPWRGGEQFF.

This clonotype appeared a few times. The chain links TRBV7-2 to TRBJ1-1, with D possibly being TRBD1 (6 bases). Germline CDR1 is SGHTA and CDR2 is FQGNSA. The V gene lost 2 bases and the J gene lost 1 base, with 14 bases spanning the gap. The CDR3 spans 16 residues. For the CDR3, the DNA is TGTGCCAGCAGCTTATCGGGGGCCCGTGAGAACACTGAAGCTTTCTTT. This translates into CASSLSGARENTEAFF.

The CDR3 DNA sequence: TGTGCCAGCAGCAAAGTGGTGGGACAGGCGAAAGAGACCCAGTACTTC. Translating it yields CASSKVVGQAKETQYF. The J gene is TRBJ2-5, the V gene TRBV21-1; the DNA was not compared with TRBD1, the D call given in the table. TRBV21-1 is noted as a pseudogene. This CDR3 spans 16 amino acids.

The chain's CDR3 is CSARAEIGVKLFF. CDR3 nucleotides: TGCAGCGCCCGGGCCGAGATAGGGGTGAAACTGTTTTTT. V is TRBV29-1 and J is TRBJ1-4; a possible D gene is TRBD1 (5 bases). The CDR3 has 13 residues. CDR1 is SQVTM and CDR2 is ANQGSEA in the germline V gene. The V end was cut by 7 bases, the J end by 11 bases, with 20 bases between.

This clonotype has at least ten counts. The chain carries TRBV7-2 and TRBJ2-7; 10 positions match TRBD1. Germline-derived CDR1 and CDR2 are SGHTA and FQGNSA. This CDR3 contains 15 residues. Unmatched junction bases numbered 2, after V lost 3 bases and J lost 0 bases. The DNA of the CDR3 is TGTGCCAGCAGCTTGGACAGGGGGTTCTCCTACGAGCAGTACTTC. Translating it yields CASSLDRGFSYEQYF.

For this clonotype: Compared with germline, one end of the junction differs, possibly owing to a read error. The chain combines TRBV12-3 or TRBV12-4 with TRBJ2-1; 8 nucleotides match TRBD2. The length of the CDR3 is 17 residues. The CDR3 DNA reads TGTGCCAGCAGTTTACTGGATAGCGGGAATAGTCCCAATGGGCAGTTCTTC. This translates into CASSLLDSGNSPNGQFF.

The chain has TRBV6-2 or TRBV6-3 and TRBJ1-2; D is ambiguous. V dropped 4 bases and J dropped 1 base, with 16 bases sitting between them. The CDR3 length is 16 residues. Germline loops: CDR1 MNHEY, CDR2 SVGEGT. Here the CDR3 reads CASSWNRASLNYGYTF. DNA for the CDR3: TGTGCCAGCAGTTGGAACCGGGCCTCACTTAACTATGGCTACACCTTC.

The rearrangement uses TRBV20-1 and TRBJ2-5; weak D call: TRBD2 (7 bases). Germline V gene sequence: CDR1 DFQATT, CDR2 SNEGSKA (reference sequence). Trimming pared 3 bases from V and 4 bases from J, leaving 21 bases between. This CDR3 is built from 16 residues. This chain's CDR3 is CSARGTGGRRPETQYF. DNA of the CDR3: TGCAGTGCTAGGGGTACGGGGGGCCGAAGGCCAGAGACCCAGTACTTC.

The count of this clonotype is one. The chain has TRBV2 and TRBJ2-7; 8 nucleotides line up with TRBD2. The end of the DNA aligns better with TRBJ2-5, so the J call may be wrong. CDR1 is SNHLY, CDR2 FYNNEI, per germline. The CDR3 has 16 amino acids. CDR3 amino acids: CASSSVGLDVPETQYF. The CDR3 DNA is TGTGCCAGCAGTTCTGTGGGACTAGACGTGCCGGAGACCCAGTACTTC.

The V gene is TRBV2, the J gene TRBJ2-7; the D is unclear. From germline, CDR1 is SNHLY and CDR2 FYNNEI. The CDR3 is 12 residues long. V lost 8 bases, J lost 2 bases, and 10 bases lay in between. DNA of the CDR3: TGTGCCAGCTCCGCGGTCCCCTACGAGCAGTACTTC. Its translation: CASSAVPYEQYF.

This clonotype has more than one count but fewer than ten. CDR3 DNA sequence: TGTGCCTGGAGTGTTCAGAGGTTCTACGAGCAGTACTTC. Its protein product is CAWSVQRFYEQYF. The chain is built from TRBV30 and TRBJ2-7; no clear D. Germline values: CDR1 GTSNPN, CDR2 SVGIG (reference sequence). Trimming removed 0 bases from V and 3 bases from J, with 9 bases in between. This CDR3 comprises 13 residues.

As for this clonotype: Since a much larger clone is just one base distant, this may be a read error. The rearrangement links TRBV20-1 to TRBJ1-2; 9 nucleotides line up with TRBD1. Losses at the gene ends were 3 bases for V and 5 bases for J; bases not matched to a gene: 13. Germline CDR1 reads DFQATT; CDR2 reads SNEGSKA (reference sequence). The CDR3 runs 16 residues. CDR3 sequence (DNA): TGCAGTGCTAGGGACCAGACAGGGGGTCACTCTTATGGCTACACCTTC. Protein: CSARDQTGGHSYGYTF.

The CDR3 region has the DNA TGTGCCAGCAGTTACCTGGTCGGGCAGGGGGCTAGCCTAGAAGAGACCCAGTACTTC. Translated, it gives CASSYLVGQGASLEETQYF. The V and J genes are TRBV6-2 or TRBV6-3 and TRBJ2-7; 8 bases match TRBD1. The assigned J gene may be wrong: the sequence end matches TRBJ2-5 better. Germline CDR1 reads MNHEY; CDR2 reads SVGEGT. CDR3 length: 19 amino acids.

This clonotype was picked up a small number of times. V and J are TRBV12-3 or TRBV12-4 and TRBJ1-2; D ambiguous. The CDR3 is made up of 13 amino acids. Trimming left V 6 bases short and J 2 bases short, with 10 bases between. The CDR3 reads CASRVKENYGYTF. The CDR3 DNA is TGTGCCAGCAGAGTGAAAGAGAACTATGGCTACACCTTC.